A selection of T cell receptor beta chains follows, all from one sample in a study of blood T cell repertoires in COVID-19. Only in-frame clones appear in the TCRdb table, and some are missing; sequencing was by immunoSEQ multiplex PCR. The data show some 120,000 clones, roughly 85% seen once. The material sequenced was peripheral blood. The source of these receptors is a woman aged 80 or over with COVID-19, enrolled during active disease. Each CDR3 is given with its conserved first and last residue. D genes are given only for firm matches. Clone size is stated in some rows and not others, as once, few, many or a class when expanded.

TRBV2	.	TRBD2	TRBJ2-1	CASGGAGGPREQFF	TGTGCCAGCGGTGGGGCGGGAGGGCCTCGGGAGCAGTTCTTC
TRBV9	few	.	TRBJ2-2	CASSVAANTGELFF	TGTGCCAGCAGCGTAGCTGCGAACACCGGGGAGCTGTTTTTT
TRBV9	few	TRBD1	TRBJ2-6	CASSVPNRTGERDSGANVLTF	TGTGCCAGCAGCGTCCCCAACCGGACAGGGGAAAGGGACTCTGGGGCCAACGTCCTGACTTTC
TRBV7-8	.	TRBD1	TRBJ2-7	CASSSTGLEVF	TGTGCCAGCAGCTCGACAGGGTTGGAGGTATTC
TRBV7-9	.	TRBD2	TRBJ2-1	CASSLDELARGNEQFF	TGTGCCAGCAGCTTAGATGAACTAGCGAGAGGCAATGAGCAGTTCTTC
TRBV7-9	.	TRBD2	TRBJ2-5	CASSLRTSGSVGETQYF	TGTGCCAGCAGCCTCAGGACTAGCGGGAGTGTCGGAGAGACCCAGTACTTC
TRBV19	.	TRBD2	TRBJ2-2	CASSGPGLAGSFTGELFF	TGTGCCAGTAGTGGACCCGGACTAGCGGGATCCTTCACCGGGGAGCTGTTTTTT
TRBV7-2	.	.	TRBJ2-7	CASSSETGFEQYF	TGTGCCAGCAGCTCCGAAACAGGGTTCGAGCAGTACTTC
TRBV19	.	TRBD1	TRBJ1-1	CASSGTDNTEAFF	TGTGCCAGTAGTGGGACAGATAACACTGAAGCTTTCTTT
TRBV4-2	.	.	TRBJ1-4	CASRTVEGRGEKLFF	TGTGCCAGCCGAACGGTGGAGGGGCGAGGTGAAAAACTGTTTTTT
TRBV3-1/TRBV3-2	once	.	TRBJ2-7	CASSLASQAYEQYF	TGTGCCAGCAGCCTCGCCTCTCAGGCATACGAGCAGTACTTC
TRBV6-5	.	.	TRBJ2-3	CASSTVTDTQYF	TGTGCCAGCAGTACAGTCACAGATACGCAGTATTTT
TRBV7-6	.	TRBD1	TRBJ1-1	CASSLEPYGGTGSGWTEAFF	TGTGCCAGCAGCTTAGAACCCTATGGTGGGACAGGGTCCGGGTGGACTGAAGCTTTCTTT
TRBV19	few	.	TRBJ2-2	CASTTYAGELFF	TGTGCCAGTACCACATATGCCGGGGAGCTGTTTTTT
TRBV15	.	TRBD2	TRBJ2-5	CATSRSLAGTSGYQETQYF	TGTGCCACCAGCAGATCCTTAGCAGGGACTAGCGGGTATCAAGAGACCCAGTACTTC
TRBV19	.	TRBD2	TRBJ2-1	CASSMGSGSAYNEQFF	TGTGCCAGTAGTATGGGGAGCGGGAGCGCCTACAATGAGCAGTTCTTC
TRBV27	.	.	TRBJ2-1	CASSRESYRNEQFF	TGTGCCAGCAGTCGGGAGAGTTATAGGAATGAGCAGTTCTTC
TRBV10-3	few	.	TRBJ1-6	CAISLGTPRNSPLHF	TGTGCCATCAGCCTCGGGACACCGCGGAATTCACCCCTCCACTTT
TRBV4-1	few	.	TRBJ1-6	CASSQDHVQGSPLHF	TGCGCCAGCAGCCAAGATCATGTACAGGGATCACCCCTCCACTTT
TRBV28	.	.	TRBJ1-1	CASTRSGRTAEAFF	TGTGCCAGCACCCGGTCAGGGCGTACGGCTGAAGCTTTCTTT
TRBV28	.	.	TRBJ2-7	CASSLIGYEQYF	TGTGCCAGCAGTTTAATCGGTTACGAGCAGTACTTC
TRBV9	once	.	TRBJ1-1	CASSPTTGVAGTEAFF	TGTGCCAGCAGCCCTACTACCGGGGTGGCTGGCACTGAAGCTTTCTTT